This TCR beta chain is drawn from a study of a mutant IDH1 vaccine in newly diagnosed glioma. The CDR3 is 11 residues long. Germline values: CDR1 LNHNV, CDR2 YYDKDF (reference sequence). Trimming cost V 0 bases and J 8 bases, with 3 bases left between them. Time point indicated: week 5, during vaccination. Every single dose of the vaccine, 300 ug of mutant IDH1 20-mer peptide, came with topical imiquimod. The table came from immunoSEQ multiplex PCR; TCRdb's copy has only in-frame clones and leaves some out. Of roughly 50,000 clones listed, roughly 73% are singletons. Notes on this clone: Its target is not known.

The source was PBMCs, collected from a glioma patient whose treatment included an IDH1 peptide vaccine. The sequence came from a woman aged 40 to 50 with glioma. The chain combines TRBV15 with TRBJ2-3; D is ambiguous. The CDR3 bases are TGTGCCACCAGCAGAGAGGTTACGCAGTATTTT. Amino acids: CATSREVTQYF.